This TCR beta chain originates from a study of blood T cell repertoires in COVID-19. Overall study context: Whether acute or convalescent, the COVID-19 samples came from the United States, Italy and Spain. T cells, B-cell-depleted T cells, or PBMCs supplied cDNA or gDNA.

Germline loops: CDR1 MGHRA, CDR2 YSYEKL. CDR3 length: 18 amino acids. After removal of 1 base from V and 4 bases from J, the junction contained 11 bases not matched to a gene. Authors' processing steps: Counts of nucleated cells, estimated from reference gene primer amplification, were obtained. Libraries were prepared by immunoSEQ multiplex PCR; TCRdb keeps only in-frame clonotypes and omits some of them. The DNA gave D and trimming, while V, J and clone size come from that table. In the table there are 300,000 or so clones, around 88% of which are singletons. The sequenced material came from peripheral blood. The TCR originated in a woman aged 25 to 39 who had recovered from COVID-19. This chain uses TRBV4-1 with TRBJ1-4; the match to TRBD1 covers 8 bases. The CDR3 DNA reads TGCGCCAGCAGCCAAGGCCAGGGGGCGAGGGGCGTTAATGAAAAACTGTTTTTT. Amino acid sequence: CASSQGQGARGVNEKLFF.